This T cell receptor (beta chain) was identified during a study of shared clonotypes between healthy human individuals. Study-wide context: Per donor, CD8 memory used one plate, CD8 naive used two, CD4 memory used three and CD4 naive used three.

Libraries were prepared by immunoSEQ multiplex PCR; TCRdb keeps only in-frame clonotypes and omits some of them. The sample records some 2.4 million clones, 93% being singletons. The healthy adult donors were HIV-negative and reported no recent acute infections or vaccinations. Broader study findings: Naive subsets typically showed greater estimated richness than memory subsets. The study found about 5% of naive CD4 clonotypes shared across a handful of donors.

Notes on this clone: Its antigen remains unknown.

Material for sequencing was naive CD4+ T cells from PBMCs. As for subset: CD45RA+ positively selected. The origin of this receptor is a man aged 18 to 30 in good health. Some clones in this sample may be carry-over from other donors' samples.

The CDR3, as DNA: TGTGCCAGCAGTGCCCTAGCAACAAACACCGGGGAGCTGTTTTTT. Protein product: CASSALATNTGELFF. This rearrangement joins TRBV2 to TRBJ2-2; tentative D call: TRBD2 (5 bases). Germline CDR1 reads SNHLY; CDR2 reads FYNNEI. V shed 4 bases and J shed 2 bases, with 11 bases lying between them. CDR3 length: 15 amino acids.